Listed below are T cell receptor beta chains from one sample, sequenced in a study of B cell selection in AIRE deficiency. Libraries were prepared by immunoSEQ multiplex PCR; TCRdb keeps only in-frame clonotypes and omits some of them. Here the sample spans roughly 24,000 clones, 92% being singletons. Material: CD4+CD25+ Tregs sorted from PBMCs. These receptors originate from a human donor in good health. Each CDR3 is given with its conserved first and last residue. A D gene is named only where the DNA matches it firmly. A clone size is listed for some rows: how often the clone was seen (once, few, many), or a class if it is expanded.

NA,TRBV5-1,TRBJ2-7,TRBD1,CASSWGQPYEQYF,TGCGCCAGCAGCTGGGGACAGCCCTACGAGCAGTACTTC
NA,TRBV19,TRBJ1-1,TRBD1,CASSQTGTEAFF,TGTGCCAGTAGTCAGACAGGGACCGAAGCTTTCTTT
NA,TRBV5-1,TRBJ2-1,TRBD1,CASSLEGQGYNEQFF,TGCGCCAGCAGCTTGGAAGGACAGGGCTACAATGAGCAGTTCTTC
NA,TRBV27,TRBJ2-3,TRBD2,CASKLLSGGYIDTQYF,TGTGCCAGCAAACTTTTAAGCGGGGGGTATATCGATACGCAGTATTTT
NA,TRBV5-1,TRBJ2-5,TRBD1,CASSSDTGGGQRTQYF,TGCGCCAGCAGCTCGGACACAGGGGGCGGACAGAGGACCCAGTACTTC
NA,TRBV2,TRBJ2-1,TRBD2,CASRPGGPGNEQFF,TGTGCCAGCAGGCCGGGGGGGCCGGGCAATGAGCAGTTCTTC
NA,TRBV5-1,TRBJ1-3,NA,CASSYRPTSGNTIYF,TGCGCCAGCAGCTATAGACCGACCTCTGGAAACACCATATATTTT
NA,TRBV5-1,TRBJ2-2,TRBD1,CASSWALQGSGELFF,TGCGCCAGCAGCTGGGCCCTACAGGGGTCCGGGGAGCTGTTTTTT
NA,TRBV5-1,TRBJ2-7,TRBD1,CASSSIQGSYEQYF,TGCGCCAGCAGCTCGATACAGGGGTCCTACGAGCAGTACTTC
NA,TRBV6-5,TRBJ2-2,NA,CASSYSSGASTGELFF,TGTGCCAGCAGTTACTCCTCAGGGGCGAGCACCGGGGAGCTGTTTTTT
once,TRBV2,TRBJ1-1,NA,CASSVGGRGTFF,TGTGCCAGCAGTGTGGGCGGCAGGGGAACTTTCTTT
NA,TRBV6-6,TRBJ2-1,TRBD1,CASSRTGAPYNEQFF,TGTGCCAGCAGTCGGACAGGAGCTCCCTACAATGAGCAGTTCTTC
NA,TRBV6-5,TRBJ1-2,NA,CASSYSNSGYTF,TGTGCCAGCAGTTACTCGAATAGTGGCTACACCTTC
NA,TRBV7-2,TRBJ1-4,NA,CASSRDREKLFF,TGTGCCAGCAGCCGGGACCGCGAAAAACTGTTTTTT
NA,TRBV5-1,TRBJ2-6,NA,CASRLSGANVLTF,TGCGCCAGCCGACTCTCTGGGGCCAACGTCCTGACTTTC
NA,TRBV5-1,TRBJ1-2,NA,CASSFPEGYGYTF,TGCGCCAGCAGCTTCCCAGAGGGCTATGGCTACACCTTC
NA,TRBV10-2,TRBJ1-1,NA,CASKRGLLFTEAFF,TGCGCCAGCAAACGGGGGCTCCTGTTCACTGAAGCTTTCTTT
NA,TRBV4-3,TRBJ1-2,NA,CASSRTIIANYGYTF,TGCGCCAGCAGCCGTACAATTATAGCTAACTATGGCTACACCTTC